This T cell receptor beta chain was retrieved from a study of blood T cell repertoires in COVID-19. Study processing details: Amplifying reference gene primers gave estimates of nucleated cell counts. Only in-frame clones appear in the TCRdb table, and some are missing; sequencing was by immunoSEQ multiplex PCR. V and J calls and clone size follow that table, whereas D and trimming were derived from the DNA. Among some 74,000 clones, around four fifths were seen once, and the ten largest hold around 10%. The CDR3 runs to 14 residues. Trimming pared 6 bases from V and 2 bases from J, leaving 13 bases between. CDR1 and CDR2 from the germline V gene are SNHLY and FYNNEI.

The sequenced material came from peripheral blood. This receptor was identified in a woman aged 45-65 years with acute or convalescent COVID-19. J is TRBJ1-1 and V is TRBV2; D not resolved. In nucleotides, the CDR3 is TGTGCCAGCAGAACAGAGGGAGTTAACACTGAAGCTTTCTTT. Its protein product is CASRTEGVNTEAFF.